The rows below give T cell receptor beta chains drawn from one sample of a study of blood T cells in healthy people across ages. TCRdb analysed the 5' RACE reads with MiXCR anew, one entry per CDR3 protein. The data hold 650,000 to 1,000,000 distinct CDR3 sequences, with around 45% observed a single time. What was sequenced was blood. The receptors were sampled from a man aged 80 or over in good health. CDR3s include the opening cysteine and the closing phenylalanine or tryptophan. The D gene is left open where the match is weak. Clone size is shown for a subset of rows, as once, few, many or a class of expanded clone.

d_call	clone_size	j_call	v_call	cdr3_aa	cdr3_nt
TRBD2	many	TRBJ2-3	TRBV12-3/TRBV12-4	CASSLEGREGDTQYF	TGTGCCAGCAGTTTAGAGGGGCGGGAGGGAGATACGCAGTATTTT
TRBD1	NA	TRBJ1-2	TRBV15	CATSVGQGDGYTF	TGTGCCACCAGCGTCGGACAGGGAGACGGCTACACCTTC
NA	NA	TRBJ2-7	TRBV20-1	CSARRGDRGYEQYF	TGCAGTGCTAGACGCGGGGATCGGGGGTACGAGCAGTACTTC
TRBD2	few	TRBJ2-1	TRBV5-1	CASSLAGGPATEQFF	TGCGCCAGCAGCTTAGCGGGAGGGCCTGCAACTGAGCAGTTCTTC
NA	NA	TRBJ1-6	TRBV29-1	CSVSTGTSNSPLHF	TGCAGCGTATCAACCGGGACAAGCAATTCACCCCTCCACTTT
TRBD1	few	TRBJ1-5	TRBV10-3	CAISGHGTGNNQPQHF	TGTGCCATCAGTGGCCACGGGACAGGGAACAATCAGCCCCAGCATTTT
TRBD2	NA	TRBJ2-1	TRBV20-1	CSARDVAGVLDEQFF	TGCAGTGCTAGAGATGTAGCGGGAGTTTTGGATGAGCAGTTCTTC
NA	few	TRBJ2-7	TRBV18	CASSPRGGDEQYF	TGTGCCAGCTCACCACGAGGAGGGGACGAGCAGTACTTC
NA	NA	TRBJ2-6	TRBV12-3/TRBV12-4	CASSYGQGESGANVLTF	TGTGCCAGCAGTTATGGGCAGGGAGAATCTGGGGCCAACGTCCTGACTTTC
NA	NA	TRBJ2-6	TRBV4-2	CASSQVGGEANVLTF	TGTGCCAGCAGCCAAGTTGGGGGAGAGGCCAACGTCCTGACTTTC
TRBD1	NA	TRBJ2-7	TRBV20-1	CSAIDRTGGYEQYF	TGCAGTGCTATAGACCGGACAGGAGGCTACGAGCAGTACTTC
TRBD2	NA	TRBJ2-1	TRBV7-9	CASRGEGTSEEQFF	TGTGCCAGCAGGGGGGAGGGGACTAGCGAGGAGCAGTTCTTC
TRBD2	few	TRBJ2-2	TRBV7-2	CASTLFAGDGTGELFF	TGTGCCAGCACCCTCTTTGCGGGAGATGGCACCGGGGAGCTGTTTTTT
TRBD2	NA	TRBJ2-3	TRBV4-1	CASSAAVRGGRDTQYF	TGCGCCAGCAGCGCGGCCGTGCGGGGGGGCCGTGATACGCAGTATTTT
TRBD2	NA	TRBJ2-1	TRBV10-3	CATRTSTGPYNEQFF	TGTGCCACCCGGACTAGCACGGGACCGTACAATGAGCAGTTCTTC
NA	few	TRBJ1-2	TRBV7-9	CASSTPGGANYGYTF	TGTGCCAGCAGCACCCCCGGGGGGGCTAACTATGGCTACACCTTC
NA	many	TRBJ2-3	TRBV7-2	CASSFAAGLTDTQYF	TGTGCCAGCAGCTTTGCGGCGGGGCTCACAGATACGCAGTATTTT
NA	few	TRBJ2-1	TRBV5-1	CASSLGTGGSYNEQFF	TGCGCCAGCAGCTTGGGAACGGGGGGCTCATACAATGAGCAGTTCTTC
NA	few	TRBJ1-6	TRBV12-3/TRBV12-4	CASSTSGRPNSPLHF	TGTGCCAGCAGTACCTCGGGCAGGCCGAATTCACCCCTCCACTTT
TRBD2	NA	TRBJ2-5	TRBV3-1	CASSQSGAGAQETQYF	TGTGCCAGCAGCCAATCCGGAGCGGGGGCACAAGAGACCCAGTACTTC
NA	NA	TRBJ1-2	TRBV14	CASSQDGVYGYTF	TGTGCCAGCAGCCAAGATGGAGTCTATGGCTACACCTTC
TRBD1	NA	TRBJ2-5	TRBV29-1	CSVALRDSHQETQYF	TGCAGCGTTGCTTTAAGGGACAGTCACCAAGAGACCCAGTACTTC
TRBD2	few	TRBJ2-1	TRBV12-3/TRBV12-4	CASRTSGRVDEQFF	TGTGCCAGCAGGACTAGCGGGAGGGTCGATGAGCAGTTCTTC
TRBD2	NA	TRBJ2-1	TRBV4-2	CASSPEGTSVLNEQFF	TGTGCCAGCAGCCCAGAGGGGACTAGCGTGCTCAATGAGCAGTTCTTC
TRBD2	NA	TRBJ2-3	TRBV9	CASSVDGRGSSTDTQYF	TGTGCCAGCAGCGTAGATGGGAGGGGATCCAGCACAGATACGCAGTATTTT
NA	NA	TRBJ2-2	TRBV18	CASSSGTLNTGELFF	TGTGCCAGCTCGTCCGGGACGTTGAACACCGGGGAGTTGTTTTTT
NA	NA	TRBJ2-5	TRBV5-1	CASSSAGVPETQYF	TGCGCCAGCAGCTCGGCCGGGGTTCCAGAGACCCAGTACTTC
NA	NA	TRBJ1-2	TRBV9	CASSGLLTENTYGYTF	TGTGCCAGCAGCGGCCTCCTGACAGAGAATACCTATGGCTACACCTTC
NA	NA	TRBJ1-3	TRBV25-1	CASSTPRGSGNTIYF	TGTGCCAGCAGTACGCCCAGGGGCTCTGGAAACACCATATATTTT